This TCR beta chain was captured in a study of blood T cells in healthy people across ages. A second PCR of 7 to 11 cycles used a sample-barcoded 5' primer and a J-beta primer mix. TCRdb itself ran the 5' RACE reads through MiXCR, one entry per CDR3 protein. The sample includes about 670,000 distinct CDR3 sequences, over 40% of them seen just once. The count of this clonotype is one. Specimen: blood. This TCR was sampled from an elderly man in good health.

As DNA, the CDR3 is TGTGCCAGCAGATCCGGGACAGGGGTTACTGGGGAGACCCAGTACTTC. Translating it yields CASRSGTGVTGETQYF. This rearrangement joins TRBV6-2 or TRBV6-3 to TRBJ2-5; 10 positions agree with TRBD1. The CDR3 runs 16 residues. V gave up 6 bases and J gave up 5 bases; unmatched junction bases: 12. Germline CDR1 and CDR2: MNHEY and SVGEGT.